The clone carrying this TCR beta chain appeared a single time. Its cognate antigen is unknown. The sample belongs to a study of T cell repertoires in cytomegalovirus infection. As for the study in general: Peptides in the study included HLA-C-restricted and HLA-B-restricted CMV epitopes.

Study findings and constraints: The study found HLA-C-restricted CMV-specific TCR beta clonotypes dominating the ex vivo response.

V was pared by 8 bases and J by 11 bases, with 31 bases between. CDR3 size: 17 residues. TCRdb fed the reads into MiXCR, producing one record per CDR3 protein. The sample consists of about a million distinct CDR3 sequences, around 32% of them appearing once. The source of this sequence is a human donor in good health (CMV status not recorded). Some clones in this sample may be carry-over from other donors' samples. The chain carries TRBV23-1 and TRBJ2-1; D may be TRBD1 (7 bases). TRBV23-1 carries the ORF label, with uncertain function. The sequencing used cultured CD8+ T cells from PBMCs, collected from culture after CMV antigen stimulation. CDR3 nucleotide sequence: TGCGCCAGCTTCCTCCAGGGGGAGACTAACCCTAGCGATAAGCAGTTCTTC. Residues: CASFLQGETNPSDKQFF.